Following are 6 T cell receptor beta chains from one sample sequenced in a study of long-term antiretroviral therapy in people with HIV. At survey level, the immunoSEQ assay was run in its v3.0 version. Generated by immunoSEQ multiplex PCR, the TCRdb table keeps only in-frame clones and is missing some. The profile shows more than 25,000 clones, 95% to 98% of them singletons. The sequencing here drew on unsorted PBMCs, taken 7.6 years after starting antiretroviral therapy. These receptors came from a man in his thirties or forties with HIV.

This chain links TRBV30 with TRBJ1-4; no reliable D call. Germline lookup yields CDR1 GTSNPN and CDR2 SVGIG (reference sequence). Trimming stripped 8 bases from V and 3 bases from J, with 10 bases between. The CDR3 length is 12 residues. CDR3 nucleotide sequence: TGTGCCCGAGGGAGATCTAATGAAAAACTGTTTTTT. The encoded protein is CARGRSNEKLFF.

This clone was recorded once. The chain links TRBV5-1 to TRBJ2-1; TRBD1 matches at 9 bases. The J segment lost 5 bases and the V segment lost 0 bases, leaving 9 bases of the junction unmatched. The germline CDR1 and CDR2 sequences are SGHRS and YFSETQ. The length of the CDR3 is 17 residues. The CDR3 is CASSLGETGGGHNEQFF. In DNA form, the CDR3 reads TGCGCCAGCAGCTTGGGCGAAACAGGGGGCGGCCACAATGAGCAGTTCTTC.

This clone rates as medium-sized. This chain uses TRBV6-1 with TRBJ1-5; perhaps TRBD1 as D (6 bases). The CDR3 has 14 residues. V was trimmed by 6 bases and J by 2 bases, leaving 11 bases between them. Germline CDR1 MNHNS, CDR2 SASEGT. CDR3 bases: TGTGCCAGCAGCGAGGGGGGCGGCAATCAGCCCCAGCATTTT. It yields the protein CASSEGGGNQPQHF.

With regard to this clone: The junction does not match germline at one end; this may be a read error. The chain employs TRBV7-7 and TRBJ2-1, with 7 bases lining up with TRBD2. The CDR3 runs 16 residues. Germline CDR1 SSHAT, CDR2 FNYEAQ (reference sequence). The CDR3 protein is CASSRGRGVRYNEQFF. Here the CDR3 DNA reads TGTGCTAGCAGCCGGGGGAGGGGCGTACGATACAATGAGCAGTTCTTC.

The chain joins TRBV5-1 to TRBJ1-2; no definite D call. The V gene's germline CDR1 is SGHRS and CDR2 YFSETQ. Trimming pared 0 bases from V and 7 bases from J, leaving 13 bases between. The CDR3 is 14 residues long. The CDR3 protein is CASSLESGVGGYTF. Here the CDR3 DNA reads TGCGCCAGCAGCTTGGAGTCCGGTGTCGGTGGCTACACCTTC.

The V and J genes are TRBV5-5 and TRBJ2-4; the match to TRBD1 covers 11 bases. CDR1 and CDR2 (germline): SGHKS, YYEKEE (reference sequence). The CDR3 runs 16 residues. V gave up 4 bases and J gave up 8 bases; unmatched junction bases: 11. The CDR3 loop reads CASSPAGGQGEDIQYF. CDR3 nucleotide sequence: TGTGCCAGCAGCCCGGCCGGGGGACAGGGGGAAGACATTCAGTACTTC. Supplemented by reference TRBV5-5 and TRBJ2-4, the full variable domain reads DAGVTQSPTHLIKTRGQQVTLRCSPISGHKSVSWYQQVLGQGPQFIFQYYEKEERGRGNFPDRFSARQFPNYSSELNVNALLLGDSALYLCASSPAGGQGEDIQYFGAGTRLSVL.